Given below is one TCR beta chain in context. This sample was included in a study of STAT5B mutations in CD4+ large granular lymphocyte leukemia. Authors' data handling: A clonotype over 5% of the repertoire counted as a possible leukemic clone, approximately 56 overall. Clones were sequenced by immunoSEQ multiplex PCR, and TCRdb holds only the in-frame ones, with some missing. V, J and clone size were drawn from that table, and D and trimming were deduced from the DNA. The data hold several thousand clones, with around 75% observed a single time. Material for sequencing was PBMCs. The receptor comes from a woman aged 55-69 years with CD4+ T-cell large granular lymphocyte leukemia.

The CDR3: CASRQGWELFF. CDR3 in DNA: TGTGCCAGCAGACAGGGATGGGAGCTGTTTTTT. This chain connects TRBV6-5 to TRBJ2-2; a possible D gene is TRBD1 (6 bases). With 6 bases removed from V and 9 bases from J, the gap between germline ends came to 8 bases. Germline V lookup: CDR1 MNHEY, CDR2 SVGAGI. This CDR3 is 11 amino acids long.